This T cell receptor (beta chain) is from a study of blood T cell repertoires in COVID-19. As for the study in general: Acute and convalescent COVID-19 samples came from the United States, Italy and Spain. In each case, the material was cDNA or gDNA derived from T cells, B-cell-depleted T cells, or PBMCs.

V lost 4 bases, J lost 4 bases, and 11 bases lay in between. CDR1 and CDR2 from the germline V gene are SGHTS and YDEGEE. The CDR3 loop spans 13 amino acids. Per the study methods: Using reference gene primer amplification, nucleated cell counts were estimated. Profiling relied on immunoSEQ multiplex PCR, and the TCRdb table lists in-frame clones only, not all of them. That table furnishes V, J and clone size, whereas the DNA furnished D and trimming. The table shows approximately 65,000 clones, with 70% to 90% occurring only once. What was sequenced was peripheral blood. The gene calls are TRBV5-8 and TRBJ1-2, with D uncertain. The clonotype originates from a man aged 40-55 years with acute or convalescent COVID-19. CDR3 DNA sequence: TGTGCCAGCAGCCCTCATCAGGCCTATGGCTACACCTTC. Protein product: CASSPHQAYGYTF.